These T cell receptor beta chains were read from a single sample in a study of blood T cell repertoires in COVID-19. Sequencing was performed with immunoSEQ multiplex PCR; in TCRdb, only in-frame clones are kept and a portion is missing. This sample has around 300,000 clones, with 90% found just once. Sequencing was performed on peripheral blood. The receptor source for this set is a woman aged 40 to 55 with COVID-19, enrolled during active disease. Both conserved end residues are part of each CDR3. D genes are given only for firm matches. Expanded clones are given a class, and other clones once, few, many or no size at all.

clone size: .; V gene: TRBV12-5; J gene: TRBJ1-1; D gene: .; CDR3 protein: CASGLGGGTEAFF; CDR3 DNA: TGTGCTAGTGGTTTGGGGGGAGGGACTGAAGCTTTCTTT
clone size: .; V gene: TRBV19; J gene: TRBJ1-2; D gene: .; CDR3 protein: CASSRINRERGYTF; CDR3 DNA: TGTGCCAGTAGTAGAATAAACAGGGAGAGAGGCTACACCTTC
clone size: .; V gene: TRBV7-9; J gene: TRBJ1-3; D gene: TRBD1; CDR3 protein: CASSPAGTGLSGNTIYF; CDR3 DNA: TGTGCCAGCAGCCCAGCCGGGACAGGGCTCTCTGGAAACACCATATATTTT
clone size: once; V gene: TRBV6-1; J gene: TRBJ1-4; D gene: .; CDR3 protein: CASSEGRGKAEKLFF; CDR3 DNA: TGTGCCAGCAGTGAAGGACGAGGGAAGGCTGAAAAACTGTTTTTT
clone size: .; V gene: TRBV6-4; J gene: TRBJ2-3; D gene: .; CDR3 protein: CASSRAGRGADTQYF; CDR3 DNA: TGTGCCAGCAGTAGGGCGGGACGCGGGGCAGATACGCAGTATTTT
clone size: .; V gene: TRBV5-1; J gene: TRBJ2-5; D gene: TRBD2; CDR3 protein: CASRREQGETQYF; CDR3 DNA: TGCGCCAGCAGGCGGGAGCAGGGAGAGACCCAGTACTTC
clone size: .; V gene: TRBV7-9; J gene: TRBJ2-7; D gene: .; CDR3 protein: CASSLNVDRLYF; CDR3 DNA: TGTGCCAGCAGCTTAAACGTCGACAGGCTGTACTTC
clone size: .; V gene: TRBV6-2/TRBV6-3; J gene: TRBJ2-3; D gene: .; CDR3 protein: CASSYGGYAGDTQYF; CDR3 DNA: TGTGCCAGCAGTTACGGGGGGTATGCTGGAGATACGCAGTATTTT
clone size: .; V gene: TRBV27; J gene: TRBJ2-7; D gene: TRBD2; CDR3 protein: CASRSGGTYEQYF; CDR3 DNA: TGTGCCAGCCGGAGCGGGGGGACCTACGAGCAGTACTTC
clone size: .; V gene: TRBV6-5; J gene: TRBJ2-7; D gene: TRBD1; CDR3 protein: CASSYSTGTYEQYF; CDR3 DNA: TGTGCCAGCAGTTACTCGACAGGGACGTACGAGCAGTACTTC
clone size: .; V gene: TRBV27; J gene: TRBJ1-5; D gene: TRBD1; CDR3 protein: CASSFLTGANQPQHF; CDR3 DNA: TGTGCCAGCAGTTTTCTGACAGGGGCTAATCAGCCCCAGCATTTT
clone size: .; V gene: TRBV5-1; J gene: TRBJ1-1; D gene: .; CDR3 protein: CASRNGQGWAFF; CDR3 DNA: TGCGCCAGCAGAAATGGGCAGGGGTGGGCTTTCTTT
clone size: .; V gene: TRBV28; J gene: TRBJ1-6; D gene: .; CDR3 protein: CASSLPATGKLPLHF; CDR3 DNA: TGTGCCAGCAGTTTACCCGCAACAGGGAAATTACCCCTCCACTTT
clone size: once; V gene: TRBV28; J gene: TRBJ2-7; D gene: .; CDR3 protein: CASSLYTETGSSYEQYF; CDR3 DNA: TGTGCCAGCAGTTTATATACCGAGACAGGTAGCTCCTACGAGCAGTACTTC
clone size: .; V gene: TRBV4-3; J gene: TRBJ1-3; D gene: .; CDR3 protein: CASSHDSQSIIYSSGNTIYF; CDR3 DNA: TGCGCCAGCAGTCATGACAGTCAGAGTATTATTTACTCCTCTGGAAACACCATATATTTT
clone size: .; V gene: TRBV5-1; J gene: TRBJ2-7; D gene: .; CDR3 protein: CASSSSGTPIEQYF; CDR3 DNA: TGCGCCAGCAGCTCTTCAGGCACCCCTATCGAGCAGTACTTC
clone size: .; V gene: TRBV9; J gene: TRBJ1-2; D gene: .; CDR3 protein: CASSVQGDYGYTF; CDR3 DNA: TGTGCCAGCAGCGTCCAAGGGGACTATGGCTACACCTTC
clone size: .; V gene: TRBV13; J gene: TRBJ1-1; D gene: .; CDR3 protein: CASKREPMNTEAFF; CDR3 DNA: TGTGCCAGCAAAAGAGAACCAATGAACACTGAAGCTTTCTTT
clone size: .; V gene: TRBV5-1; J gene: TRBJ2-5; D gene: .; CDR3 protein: CASSLGRGQETQYF; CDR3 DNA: TGCGCCAGCAGCTTGGGCAGGGGCCAAGAGACCCAGTACTTC
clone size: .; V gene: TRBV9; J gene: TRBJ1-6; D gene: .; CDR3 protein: CASSLLADYNSPLHF; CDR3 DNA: TGTGCCAGCAGCCTCCTGGCGGATTATAATTCACCCCTCCACTTT
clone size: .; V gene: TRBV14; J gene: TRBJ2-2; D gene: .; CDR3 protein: CASSHKMNTGELFF; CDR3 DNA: TGTGCCAGCAGCCACAAAATGAACACCGGGGAGCTGTTTTTT
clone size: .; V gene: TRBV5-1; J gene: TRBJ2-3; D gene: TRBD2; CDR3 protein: CASSFSGGGTDTQYF; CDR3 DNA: TGCGCCAGCAGCTTTAGCGGGGGTGGAACAGATACGCAGTATTTT
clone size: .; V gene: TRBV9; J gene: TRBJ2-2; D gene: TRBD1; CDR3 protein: CASSLGQGATGELFF; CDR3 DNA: TGTGCCAGCAGCTTAGGACAGGGGGCGACCGGGGAGCTGTTTTTT
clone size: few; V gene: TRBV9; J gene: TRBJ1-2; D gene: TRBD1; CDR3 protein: CASSLTGGIGYTF; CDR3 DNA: TGTGCCAGCAGCCTAACAGGGGGTATTGGCTACACCTTC
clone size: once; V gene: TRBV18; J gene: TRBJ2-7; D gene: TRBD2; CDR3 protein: CASSPVGRLAGAASYEQYF; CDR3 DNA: TGTGCCAGCTCACCGGTTGGAAGGTTAGCGGGGGCCGCCTCCTACGAGCAGTACTTC
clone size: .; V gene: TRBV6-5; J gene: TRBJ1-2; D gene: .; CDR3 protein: CASSSRDTNYGYTF; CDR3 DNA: TGTGCCAGCAGTTCCCGAGACACTAACTATGGCTACACCTTC
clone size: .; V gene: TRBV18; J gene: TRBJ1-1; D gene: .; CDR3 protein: CASSPPSSAYRNTEAFF; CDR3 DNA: TGTGCCAGCTCACCACCTTCCTCCGCTTACAGGAACACTGAAGCTTTCTTT
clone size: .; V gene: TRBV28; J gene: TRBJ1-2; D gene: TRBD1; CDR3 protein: CASSPIARDSRYGYTF; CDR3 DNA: TGTGCCAGCAGCCCGATCGCCAGGGACAGTCGTTATGGCTACACCTTC
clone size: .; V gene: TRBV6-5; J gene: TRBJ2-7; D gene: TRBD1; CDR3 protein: CASSQWTGDYEQYF; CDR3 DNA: TGTGCCAGCAGTCAATGGACAGGAGACTACGAGCAGTACTTC
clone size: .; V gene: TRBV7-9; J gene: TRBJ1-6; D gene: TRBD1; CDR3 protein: CASSLFYRGPSSYNSPLHF; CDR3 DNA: TGTGCCAGCAGCCTCTTCTACAGGGGGCCAAGCTCCTATAATTCACCCCTCCACTTT
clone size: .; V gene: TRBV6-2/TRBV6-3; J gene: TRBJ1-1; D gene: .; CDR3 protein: CASSYRVGNTEAFF; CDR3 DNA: TGTGCCAGCAGTTATCGGGTGGGGAACACTGAAGCTTTCTTT
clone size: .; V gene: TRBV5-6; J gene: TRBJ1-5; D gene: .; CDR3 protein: CASSLRLAGLGQPQHF; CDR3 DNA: TGTGCCAGCAGCTTGCGTCTAGCGGGCTTAGGTCAGCCCCAGCATTTT
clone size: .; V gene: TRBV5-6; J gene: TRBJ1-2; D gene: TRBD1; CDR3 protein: CASSLSGTGDPYGYTF; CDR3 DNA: TGTGCCAGCAGCTTGAGTGGGACAGGGGATCCTTATGGCTACACCTTC
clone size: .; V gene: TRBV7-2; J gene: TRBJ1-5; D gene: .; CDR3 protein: CASSLDLAGFQPQHF; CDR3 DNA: TGTGCCAGCAGCTTAGATCTGGCAGGGTTTCAGCCCCAGCATTTT
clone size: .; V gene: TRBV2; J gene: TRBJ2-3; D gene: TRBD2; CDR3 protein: CASSESAGESATQYF; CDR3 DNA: TGTGCCAGCAGTGAGTCGGCGGGAGAGTCAGCTACGCAGTATTTT
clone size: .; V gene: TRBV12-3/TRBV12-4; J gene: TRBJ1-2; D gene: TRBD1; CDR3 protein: CASSPGQYGYTF; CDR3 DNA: TGTGCCAGCAGTCCGGGACAGTATGGCTACACCTTC
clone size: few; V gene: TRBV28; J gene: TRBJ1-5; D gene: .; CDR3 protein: CASSLRGNNQPQHF; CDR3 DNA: TGTGCCAGCAGTTTAAGGGGGAACAATCAGCCCCAGCATTTT
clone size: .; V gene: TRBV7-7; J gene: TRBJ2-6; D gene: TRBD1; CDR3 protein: CASSAGGAGANVLTF; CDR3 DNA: TGTGCTAGCAGCGCAGGGGGCGCTGGGGCCAACGTCCTGACTTTC
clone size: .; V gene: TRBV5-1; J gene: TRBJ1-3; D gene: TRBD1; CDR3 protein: CASSSTGAGNTIYF; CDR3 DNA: TGCGCCAGCAGTTCGACAGGGGCTGGAAACACCATATATTTT
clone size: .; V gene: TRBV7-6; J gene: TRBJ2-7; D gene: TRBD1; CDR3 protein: CASSSRTGANWPYEQYF; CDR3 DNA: TGTGCCAGCAGCTCTCGGACAGGGGCCAATTGGCCCTACGAGCAGTACTTC
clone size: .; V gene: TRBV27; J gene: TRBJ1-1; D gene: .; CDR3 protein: CASRPVPRTSEAFF; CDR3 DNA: TGTGCCAGCAGGCCCGTACCCAGAACGTCTGAAGCTTTCTTT
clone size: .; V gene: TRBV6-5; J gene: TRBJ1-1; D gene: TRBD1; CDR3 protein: CASRPTGVTEAFF; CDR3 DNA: TGTGCCAGCAGGCCCACAGGGGTTACTGAAGCTTTCTTT